This T cell receptor (beta chain) was captured by sequencing in a study of T-cell reconstitution after alpha-beta-depleted transplantation in children. Whole-study results and caveats: Surviving thymic progenitors and recipient T cells were the source of high TCRbeta diversity at day 60 in some patients.

Remarks on this clonotype: Its specificity is unknown.

During its preparation, the TCRbeta library received unique molecular identifiers. TCRdb called the PCR reads again in MiXCR, with one record for every CDR3 protein. The sample includes roughly 300,000 distinct CDR3 sequences, around a tenth of them seen just once. This receptor was identified in a male patient aged 2 to 10 who had a stem cell transplant for chronic granulomatous disease, so the T cells may come from the graft donor. Sample: peripheral blood, taken 180 days after TCRalphabeta/CD19-depleted stem cell transplant.

The CDR3 coding sequence is TGTGCCAGCTCACCACCGGGGGATATTGCGCAGTACTTC. This translates into CASSPPGDIAQYF. The J gene is TRBJ2-7, the V gene TRBV18, with D tentatively TRBD1 or TRBD2 (5 bases each). Trimming removed 0 bases from V and 9 bases from J, with 12 bases in between. The CDR3 runs to 13 residues. Germline V CDR1 and CDR2: KGHSH, LQKENI.